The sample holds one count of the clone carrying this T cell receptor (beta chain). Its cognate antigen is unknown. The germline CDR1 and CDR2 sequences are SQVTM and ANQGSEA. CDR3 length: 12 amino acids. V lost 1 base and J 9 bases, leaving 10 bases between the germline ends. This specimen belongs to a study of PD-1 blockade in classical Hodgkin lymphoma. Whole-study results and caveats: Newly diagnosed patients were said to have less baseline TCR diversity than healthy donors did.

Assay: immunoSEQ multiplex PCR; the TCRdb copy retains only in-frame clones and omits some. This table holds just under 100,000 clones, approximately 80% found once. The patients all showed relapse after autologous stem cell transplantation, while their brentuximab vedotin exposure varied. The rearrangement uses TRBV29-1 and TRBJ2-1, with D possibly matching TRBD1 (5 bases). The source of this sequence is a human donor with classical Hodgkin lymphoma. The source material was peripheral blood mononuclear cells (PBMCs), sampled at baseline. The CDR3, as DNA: TGCAGCGTTGAAGTGGTGGGGCGTGAGCAGTTCTTC. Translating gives CSVEVVGREQFF.